These 24 T cell receptor beta chains came from one sample sequenced in a study of regulatory T cells in long-lasting Graves disease. Time point reported: persistent/refractory GD, antithyroid drugs over 5 years with positive TRAb. The authors made the TCR library using RNA they extracted from PBMCs. To make TCR beta libraries, researchers used iRepertoire HTBI primers and Arm-PCR of CDR3 regions. MiXCR was run by TCRdb on the multiplex PCR reads, yielding one entry per CDR3 protein. Counted here are around 500,000 distinct CDR3 sequences, around 21% occurring once; the ten biggest clones make up 6.5% to 10%. The sample was peripheral blood mononuclear cells (PBMCs), taken when the disease was refractory, from a patient treated with antithyroid drugs. These receptors came from a female donor with Graves disease.

This clonotype was counted only a few times. The rearrangement uses TRBV28 and TRBJ2-2; possibly TRBD1 for D (6 bases). Germline CDR1 is MDHEN and CDR2 is SYDVKM. The CDR3 spans 16 residues. V was cut by 7 bases and J by 3 bases, with 18 bases left in between. The chain's CDR3 is CASKLRGQFYTGELFF. The CDR3 region has the DNA TGTGCCAGCAAACTACGGGGACAATTTTACACCGGGGAGCTGTTTTTT.

This clonotype was seen at least ten times. J is TRBJ2-7 and V is TRBV28, with TRBD2 matching 13 bases. V trimming: 6 bases; J trimming: 1 base; junction bases outside the gene matches: 3. The CDR3 loop spans 15 amino acids. CDR1 is MDHEN and CDR2 is SYDVKM in the germline V gene. The CDR3 nucleotides are TGTGCCAGCAGCGGACTAGCGGGAGAGTCCTACGAGCAGTACTTC. Translated, it gives CASSGLAGESYEQYF.

This clonotype was counted between two and nine times. The rearrangement links TRBV5-1 to TRBJ1-4, with D possibly TRBD1 on 6 matching bases. Trimming removed 4 bases at V and 3 bases at J, with 16 bases between. The germline V gene encodes CDR1 SGHRS and CDR2 YFSETQ. The CDR3 loop spans 16 amino acids. This CDR3 reads CASSPGPKGANEKLFF. As DNA, the CDR3 is TGCGCCAGCAGCCCGGGACCTAAGGGGGCTAATGAAAAACTGTTTTTT.

This clonotype showed up just once. One base away lies a much larger clone, so this may be a sequencing read error. The chain has TRBV6-1 and TRBJ2-7; the D gene is possibly TRBD2 (5 bases). The CDR3 totals 11 residues. The germline V gene encodes CDR1 MNHNS and CDR2 SASEGT. The CDR3 reads CASSTGLEQCF. CDR3 in DNA: TGTGCCAGCAGTACCGGACTTGAGCAGTGCTTC.

The chain uses TRBV5-1 and TRBJ2-5; D might be TRBD1 or TRBD2, each matching 5 bases. V was shortened by 3 bases and J by 4 bases, with 13 bases between the two germline ends. Germline V CDR1 and CDR2: SGHRS, YFSETQ. The CDR3 extends over 14 amino acids. CDR3 in DNA: TGCGCCAGCAGCTCGTCAGAGGGGTCAGAGACCCAGTACTTC. Translating it yields CASSSSEGSETQYF.

The genes are TRBV11-2 and TRBJ2-1; 11 bases fit TRBD2. The germline CDR1 and CDR2 sequences are SGHAT and FQNNGV. V was clipped by 5 bases and J by 6 bases; unmatched bases: 15. There are 18 residues in the CDR3. The CDR3 spells CASSHRPRRLAGGNEQFF. The CDR3 nucleotides read TGTGCCAGCAGCCACCGTCCCAGGAGGCTAGCGGGAGGCAATGAGCAGTTCTTC. Full variable domain (missing parts from reference TRBV11-2 and TRBJ2-1): EAGVAQSPRYKIIEKRQSVAFWCNPISGHATLYWYQQILGQGPKLLIQFQNNGVVDDSQLPKDRFSAERLKGVDSTLKIQPAKLEDSAVYLCASSHRPRRLAGGNEQFFGPGTRLTVL.

V and J are TRBV6-9 and TRBJ2-1, with a possible D match to TRBD2 (6 bases). The CDR3 covers 17 residues. The germline V gene has CDR1 MNHGY and CDR2 SVAAGI. V was trimmed by 4 bases and J by 3 bases, leaving 19 bases between them. The CDR3 bases are TGTGCCAGCAGTTGGGGTTCAAGCGGGTACCTCTACAATGAGCAGTTCTTC. Translation: CASSWGSSGYLYNEQFF.

This clonotype was counted only a few times. The junction departs from the called germline gene at one end, perhaps through a read error. This chain links TRBV7-2 with TRBJ2-7; TRBD2 matches at 14 bases. This CDR3 comprises 14 residues. Per the germline V gene, CDR1 is SGHTA and CDR2 is FQGNSA. The CDR3 nucleotides read TGTGCCAGCAGCTTAGGTGGGACTAGCGGGAGATGGAACTTC. Its protein is CASSLGGTSGRWNF.

This clonotype was counted many times. The chain combines TRBV12-3 or TRBV12-4 with TRBJ1-2; weak D call: TRBD1 (6 bases). Trimming removed 3 bases from V and 5 bases from J, with 13 bases in between. CDR3 size: 14 residues. The CDR3 spells CASSFGGQLYGYTF. Written as DNA, the CDR3 is TGTGCCAGCAGTTTCGGTGGACAGCTGTATGGCTACACCTTC.

This chain connects TRBV9 to TRBJ2-2; TRBD2 matches at 16 bases. The V gene end was trimmed by 4 bases and the J gene end by 2 bases; junction bases not matched to a gene: 5. The CDR3 is 18 residues long. Germline V gene lookup returns CDR1 SGDLS and CDR2 YYNGEE. CDR3 sequence (DNA): TGTGCCAGCAGCTTCGGGACTAGCGGGAGGGCTAACACCGGGGAGCTGTTTTTT. It codes for CASSFGTSGRANTGELFF.

Ten or more counts support this clonotype. V usage is TRBV28 and J usage is TRBJ1-2; D might be TRBD1 (5 bases). Germline V gene lookup returns CDR1 MDHEN and CDR2 SYDVKM. The CDR3 totals 13 residues. Trimming left V 11 bases short and J 4 bases short, with 17 bases between. The CDR3 bases are TGTGCCGTCTGGGCAGGGTGGGGCTATGGCTACACCTTC. This codes for CAVWAGWGYGYTF.

This clonotype was found many times. The V and J genes are TRBV11-2 and TRBJ2-7; D perhaps matches TRBD1 (6 bases). Germline CDR1 is SGHAT and CDR2 is FQNNGV. V dropped 4 bases and J dropped 2 bases, with 15 bases sitting between them. The CDR3 is made up of 15 amino acids. The CDR3 coding sequence is TGTGCCAGCAGCTCCGTCCGGACAGCACCCTACGAGCAGTACTTC. Translation gives CASSSVRTAPYEQYF. The full variable domain, rest sourced from reference TRBV11-2 and TRBJ2-7, is EAGVAQSPRYKIIEKRQSVAFWCNPISGHATLYWYQQILGQGPKLLIQFQNNGVVDDSQLPKDRFSAERLKGVDSTLKIQPAKLEDSAVYLCASSSVRTAPYEQYFGPGTRLTVT.

This clonotype has ten or more counts. The V gene is TRBV6-9, the J gene TRBJ2-7, with 7 bases that match TRBD2. The CDR3 is 15 residues long. J was trimmed by 0 bases and V by 0 bases; bases with no gene match: 2. CDR1 and CDR2 from the germline V gene are MNHGY and SVAAGI. The chain's CDR3 is CASSYSWTSSYEQYF. The CDR3 region has the DNA TGTGCCAGCAGTTATTCGTGGACTAGCTCCTACGAGCAGTACTTC.

J is TRBJ2-7 and V is TRBV18, with D unresolved. V was pared by 1 base and J by 6 bases, with 10 bases between. The CDR3 has 13 residues. Germline assignment: CDR1 KGHSH and CDR2 LQKENI. The CDR3, as DNA: TGTGCCAGCTCACCACTTTCACAGAGCGAGCAGTACTTC. It specifies CASSPLSQSEQYF.

The chain links TRBV20-1 to TRBJ1-1; D is unresolved. The CDR3 is 15 residues long. CDR1 DFQATT and CDR2 SNEGSKA come from the germline V gene (reference sequence). CDR3 sequence (DNA): TGCGGTACTAGAGATTATACGGAAGGGAAGACTGAAGCTTTCTTT. The encoded protein is CGTRDYTEGKTEAFF.

The genes are TRBV7-9 and TRBJ2-2; the D is unclear. The germline gives CDR1 SEHNR, CDR2 FQNEAQ (reference sequence). This CDR3 is 12 amino acids long. Trimming left V 5 bases short and J 8 bases short, with 9 bases between. The CDR3 protein is CASSHALGELFF. Written as DNA, the CDR3 is TGTGCCAGCAGCCATGCCCTGGGGGAGCTGTTTTTT.

This clonotype was detected ten times or more. J is TRBJ1-5 and V is TRBV2; D call uncertain. The CDR3 sequence is 13 residues long. Germline lookup yields CDR1 SNHLY and CDR2 FYNNEI. The V end was cut by 7 bases, the J end by 0 bases, with 7 bases between. DNA for the CDR3: TGTGCCAGCAACGGCTATAGCAATCAGCCCCAGCATTTT. Translating gives CASNGYSNQPQHF.

This clonotype occurred a few times. J is TRBJ2-1 and V is TRBV7-6; TRBD1 is a possible D gene (6 bases). The V end was cut by 2 bases, the J end by 2 bases, with 13 bases between. The CDR3 runs 16 residues. Germline-derived CDR1 and CDR2 are SGHVS and FNYEAQ. The CDR3 DNA sequence: TGTGCCAGCAGCTTACCTCAGGGGCTTGCCTACAATGAGCAGTTCTTC. Its protein product is CASSLPQGLAYNEQFF.

This clonotype turned up a few times. This chain connects TRBV20-1 to TRBJ1-4; TRBD1 matches at 10 bases. Germline values: CDR1 DFQATT, CDR2 SNEGSKA (reference sequence). The V gene end was trimmed by 0 bases and the J gene end by 6 bases; junction bases not matched to a gene: 4. The CDR3 has 15 residues. In nucleotides, the CDR3 is TGCAGTGCTAGAGACTGGGACAGGGGTGATGAAAAACTGTTTTTT. Amino acid sequence: CSARDWDRGDEKLFF.

This chain links TRBV24-1 with TRBJ2-5; D not resolved. V shed 0 bases and J shed 5 bases, with 6 bases lying between them. The CDR3 consists of 13 residues. Germline V gene sequence: CDR1 KGHDR, CDR2 SFDVKD. Here the CDR3 reads CATSDLVFETQYF. In DNA, the CDR3 is TGTGCCACCAGTGATTTGGTTTTCGAGACCCAGTACTTC.

This clonotype has just a few counts. The V gene is TRBV7-2, the J gene TRBJ2-2; D is perhaps TRBD1 or TRBD2 (5 bases each). Germline assignment: CDR1 SGHTA and CDR2 FQGNSA. This CDR3 is built from 17 residues. V lost 1 base and J lost 4, with 16 bases in between. As DNA, the CDR3 is TGTGCCAGCAGCTTAGTGGCTTCCGGGACGGGCACCGGGGAGCTGTTTTTT. Protein: CASSLVASGTGTGELFF.

The rearrangement links TRBV7-2 to TRBJ2-5; TRBD1 or TRBD2 may be the D gene (5 bases each). The germline V and J ends were trimmed by 7 bases and 5 bases, with 20 bases remaining between them. The CDR3 has 15 residues. In germline, CDR1 is SGHTA, CDR2 FQGNSA. The DNA for the CDR3 is TGTGCCAGCACCCCCGAGGGAAGGGACCGGGAGACCCAGTACTTC. Its translation: CASTPEGRDRETQYF.

This clonotype was detected ten times or more. The chain combines TRBV6-5 with TRBJ1-2; the D gene is possibly TRBD1 (6 bases). V was shortened by 0 bases and J by 4 bases, with 12 bases between the two germline ends. The CDR3 is 15 residues long. The germline V gene encodes CDR1 MNHEY and CDR2 SVGAGI. The CDR3 nucleotides are TGTGCCAGCAGTTACTCGAACAGGGCGGGCTATGGCTACACCTTC. It translates to CASSYSNRAGYGYTF.

There are a few counts of this clonotype. The chain links TRBV27 to TRBJ1-1, with D unclear. Germline-derived CDR1 and CDR2 are MNHEY and SMNVEV (reference sequence). CDR3 size: 14 residues. V dropped 5 bases and J dropped 4 bases, with 14 bases sitting between them. CDR3: CASSPLSSITEAFF. CDR3 nucleotide sequence: TGTGCCAGCAGTCCCCTATCCTCGATCACTGAAGCTTTCTTT.